A single sample gave rise to the 13 T cell receptor beta chains below, sequenced in a study of radiotherapy plus CTLA-4 blockade in lung cancer. Sequenced by immunoSEQ multiplex PCR; TCRdb stores in-frame clones only, minus some. The table records around 70,000 clones, approximately 80% of them present only once. Sequencing used peripheral blood, obtained from a patient treated with radiotherapy plus ipilimumab. Receptor source: a human donor with non-small cell lung cancer who had a partial response to radiotherapy plus ipilimumab.

The CDR3 sequence is CACAGQTNQPQHF. CDR3 nucleotide sequence: TGTGCCTGCGCGGGACAGACCAATCAGCCCCAGCATTTT. V is TRBV30 and J is TRBJ1-5, with TRBD1 matching 7 bases. The trim removed 6 bases at V and 3 bases at J, leaving 5 bases unmatched. Germline CDR1 and CDR2: GTSNPN and SVGIG (reference sequence). This CDR3 has 13 amino acids.

V and J are TRBV5-4 and TRBJ2-3; 13 nucleotides align to TRBD2. Per the germline V gene, CDR1 is SGHNT and CDR2 is YYREEE (reference sequence). The CDR3 runs 16 residues. J gave up 2 bases and V 4 bases, and 4 bases lay outside the gene matches. CDR3 in amino acids: CASSAGLAGSTDTQYF. CDR3 bases: TGTGCCAGCAGCGCGGGACTAGCGGGGTCCACAGATACGCAGTATTTT.

The genes are TRBV11-2 and TRBJ1-2; the match to TRBD1 covers 7 bases. Germline V lookup: CDR1 SGHAT, CDR2 FQNNGV. With V trimmed by 0 bases and J by 6 bases, 10 bases remained unmatched. The CDR3 spans 16 residues. CDR3 coding DNA: TGTGCCAGCAGCTTAGATCGTGGAGGGGGCAAAAATGGCTACACCTTC. Translated: CASSLDRGGGKNGYTF.

The chain employs TRBV5-1 and TRBJ2-7; TRBD2 matches at 7 bases. V lost 4 bases to trimming and J lost 2 bases; unmatched junction nucleotides: 9. The length of the CDR3 is 15 residues. The V gene's germline CDR1 is SGHRS and CDR2 YFSETQ. The CDR3 here is CASSVSGTITYEQYF. As DNA, the CDR3 is TGCGCCAGCAGCGTATCCGGGACTATTACCTACGAGCAGTACTTC.

The chain couples TRBV5-1 to TRBJ2-5, with 10 bases identical to TRBD2. Germline loops: CDR1 SGHRS, CDR2 YFSETQ. The CDR3 is 15 amino acids. V was clipped by 1 base and J by 4 bases; unmatched bases: 4. The CDR3 DNA follows: TGCGCCAGCAGCTTGCTCCGGACTAGCGGAGAGACCCAGTACTTC. Its protein product is CASSLLRTSGETQYF.

This sequence joins TRBV7-6 and TRBJ1-4; no clear D. CDR1 is SGHVS, CDR2 FNYEAQ, per germline. The CDR3 loop spans 15 amino acids. V was shortened by 5 bases and J by 0 bases, with 10 bases between the two germline ends. The CDR3 nucleotides read TGTGCCAGCAGCCTTGCCGGGACAACTAATGAAAAACTGTTTTTT. It encodes CASSLAGTTNEKLFF.

The rearrangement joins TRBV7-9 to TRBJ2-5; 8 bases align to TRBD1. The CDR3 has 14 residues. Germline CDR1 reads SEHNR; CDR2 reads FQNEAQ (reference sequence). J lost 3 bases, V lost 4 bases, and 4 bases had no gene match. Written as DNA, the CDR3 is TGTGCCAGCAGCTCCTCGGACAGGGAAGAGACCCAGTACTTC. It translates to CASSSSDREETQYF.

This chain uses TRBV7-6 with TRBJ2-2, with TRBD1 matching over 7 bases. The CDR3 consists of 14 residues. With 7 bases clipped from V and 5 bases from J, the junction kept 7 bases outside the gene matches. Germline V gene data show CDR1 as SGHVS and CDR2 as FNYEAQ. The CDR3 loop is CASNRQGVTGELFF. DNA of the CDR3: TGTGCCAGCAACCGACAGGGAGTGACCGGGGAGCTGTTTTTT.

This clone showed up just a few times. The chain employs TRBV18 and TRBJ1-3; D unclear. This CDR3 has 14 residues. Germline loops: CDR1 KGHSH, CDR2 LQKENI. The V gene lost 4 bases and the J gene lost 0 bases, with 7 bases spanning the gap. CDR3 region: CASSLDSSGNTIYF. DNA for the CDR3: TGTGCCAGCTCACTCGACTCCTCTGGAAACACCATATATTTT.

This chain uses TRBV7-2 with TRBJ2-7, with a tentative D call TRBD2 (6 bases). Germline CDR1 and CDR2: SGHTA and FQGNSA. Trimming pared 5 bases from V and 3 bases from J, leaving 17 bases between. The CDR3 loop spans 15 amino acids. CDR3 DNA: TGTGCCAGCAGCCTTAGCCGGGCGGGGTACTACGAGCAGTACTTC. Its protein product is CASSLSRAGYYEQYF.

This clone appeared once. The V gene is TRBV6-1, the J gene TRBJ2-5, with TRBD1 matching 9 bases. The CDR3 sequence is 15 residues long. Germline V gives CDR1 MNHNS, CDR2 SASEGT. Trimming cost V 4 bases and J 7 bases; bases outside gene matches: 10. The CDR3 reads CASSVQQGAYGTQYF. Here the CDR3 DNA reads TGTGCCAGCAGTGTACAACAGGGGGCCTACGGGACCCAGTACTTC.

The genes are TRBV10-1 and TRBJ2-5, with D possibly being TRBD1 (6 bases). V was shortened by 3 bases and J by 6 bases, with 14 bases between the two germline ends. From germline, CDR1 is WNHNN and CDR2 SYGVQD (reference sequence). This CDR3 has 14 residues. The CDR3 sequence: CASSDGGSGQTQYF. The DNA of the CDR3 is TGCGCCAGCAGTGATGGGGGCTCAGGGCAGACCCAGTACTTC.

V is TRBV7-2 and J is TRBJ2-2; 12 bases match TRBD2. CDR1 is SGHTA, CDR2 FQGNSA, per germline. This CDR3 has 15 residues. Trimming removed 5 bases from V and 6 bases from J; junction bases left unmatched: 4. CDR3 nucleotides: TGTGCCAGCAGCGTGGGACTAGCGGGTGCCGGGGAGCTGTTTTTT. This gives the protein CASSVGLAGAGELFF.